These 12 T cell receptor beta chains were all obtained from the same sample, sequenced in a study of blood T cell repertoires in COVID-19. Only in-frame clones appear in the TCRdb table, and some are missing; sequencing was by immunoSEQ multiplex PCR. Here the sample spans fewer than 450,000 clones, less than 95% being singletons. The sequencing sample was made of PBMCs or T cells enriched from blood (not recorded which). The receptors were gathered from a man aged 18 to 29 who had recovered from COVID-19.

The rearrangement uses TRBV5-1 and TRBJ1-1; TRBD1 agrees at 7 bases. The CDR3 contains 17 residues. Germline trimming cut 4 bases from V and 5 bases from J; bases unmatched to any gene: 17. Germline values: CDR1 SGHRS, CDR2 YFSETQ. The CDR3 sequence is CASSVGTAPTGGTEAFF. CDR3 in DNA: TGCGCCAGCAGCGTCGGGACAGCCCCAACTGGTGGGACTGAAGCTTTCTTT.

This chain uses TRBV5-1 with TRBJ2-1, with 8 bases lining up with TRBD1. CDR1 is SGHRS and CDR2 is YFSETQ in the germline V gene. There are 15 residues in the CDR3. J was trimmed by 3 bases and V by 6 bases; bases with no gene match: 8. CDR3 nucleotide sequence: TGCGCCAGCAAGAACGGGACAGGCCTCTACAATGAGCAGTTCTTC. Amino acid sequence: CASKNGTGLYNEQFF. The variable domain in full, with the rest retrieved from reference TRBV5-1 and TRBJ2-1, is KAGVTQTPRYLIKTRGQQVTLSCSPISGHRSVSWYQQTPGQGLQFLFEYFSETQRNKGNFPGRFSGRQFSNSRSEMNVSTLELGDSALYLCASKNGTGLYNEQFFGPGTRLTVL.

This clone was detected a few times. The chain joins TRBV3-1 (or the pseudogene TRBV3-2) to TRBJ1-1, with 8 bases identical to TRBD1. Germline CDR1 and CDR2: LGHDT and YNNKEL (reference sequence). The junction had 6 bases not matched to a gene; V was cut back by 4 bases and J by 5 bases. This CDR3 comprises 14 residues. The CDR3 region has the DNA TGTGCCAGCAGCCCCAGGGGGCGGGAGACTGAAGCTTTCTTT. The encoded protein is CASSPRGRETEAFF.

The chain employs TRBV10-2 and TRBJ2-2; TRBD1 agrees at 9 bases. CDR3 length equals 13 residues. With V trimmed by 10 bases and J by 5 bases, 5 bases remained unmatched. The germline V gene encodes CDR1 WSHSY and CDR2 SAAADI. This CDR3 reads CATRDRVTGELFF. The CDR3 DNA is TGCGCCACGCGGGACAGGGTTACCGGGGAGCTGTTTTTT.

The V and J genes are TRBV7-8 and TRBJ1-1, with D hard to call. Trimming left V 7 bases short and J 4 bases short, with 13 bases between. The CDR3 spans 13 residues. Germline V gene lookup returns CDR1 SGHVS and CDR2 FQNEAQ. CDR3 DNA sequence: TGTGCCAGCATCCCGGGAAGTGGCACTGAAGCTTTCTTT. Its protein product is CASIPGSGTEAFF.

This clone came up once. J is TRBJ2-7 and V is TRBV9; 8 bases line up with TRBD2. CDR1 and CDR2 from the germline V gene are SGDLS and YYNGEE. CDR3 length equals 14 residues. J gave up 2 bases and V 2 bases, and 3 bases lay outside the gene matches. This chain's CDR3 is CASSVSGEAYEQYF. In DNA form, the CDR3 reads TGTGCCAGCAGCGTTAGCGGGGAGGCCTACGAGCAGTACTTC.

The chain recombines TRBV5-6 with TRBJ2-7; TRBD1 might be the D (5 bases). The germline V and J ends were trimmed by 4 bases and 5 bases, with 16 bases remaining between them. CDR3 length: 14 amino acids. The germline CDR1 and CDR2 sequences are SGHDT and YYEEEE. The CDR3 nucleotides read TGTGCCAGCAGCCTAGGGCAGGGATGGAACGAGCAGTACTTC. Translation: CASSLGQGWNEQYF.

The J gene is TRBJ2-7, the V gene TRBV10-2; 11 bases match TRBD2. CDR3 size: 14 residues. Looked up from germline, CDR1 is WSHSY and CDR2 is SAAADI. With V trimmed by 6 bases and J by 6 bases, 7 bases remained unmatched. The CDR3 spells CASRELAGVSEQYF. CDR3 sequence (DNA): TGCGCCAGCAGGGAACTAGCGGGGGTCTCCGAGCAGTACTTC.

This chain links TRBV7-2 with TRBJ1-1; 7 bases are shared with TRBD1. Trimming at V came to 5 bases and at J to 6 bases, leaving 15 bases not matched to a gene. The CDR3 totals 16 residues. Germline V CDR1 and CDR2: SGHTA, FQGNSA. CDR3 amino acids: CASSPYRGMVGPEAFF. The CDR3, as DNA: TGTGCCAGCAGCCCATACAGGGGAATGGTGGGACCTGAAGCTTTCTTT. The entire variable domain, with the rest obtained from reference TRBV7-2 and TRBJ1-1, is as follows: GAGVSQSPSNKVTEKGKDVELRCDPISGHTALYWYRQSLGQGLEFLIYFQGNSAPDKSGLPSDRFSAERTGGSVSTLTIQRTQQEDSAVYLCASSPYRGMVGPEAFFGQGTRLTVV.

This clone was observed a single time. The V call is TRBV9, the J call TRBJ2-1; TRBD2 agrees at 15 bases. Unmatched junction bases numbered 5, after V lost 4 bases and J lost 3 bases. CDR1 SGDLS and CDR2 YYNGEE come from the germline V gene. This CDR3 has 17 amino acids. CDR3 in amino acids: CASSPGTSGRIYNEQFF. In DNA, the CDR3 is TGTGCCAGCAGCCCCGGGACTAGCGGGAGGATCTACAATGAGCAGTTCTTC.

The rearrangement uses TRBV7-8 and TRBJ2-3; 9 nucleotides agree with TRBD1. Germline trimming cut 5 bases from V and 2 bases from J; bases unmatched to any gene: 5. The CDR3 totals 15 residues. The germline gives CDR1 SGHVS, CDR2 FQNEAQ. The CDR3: CASSLRTGDTDTQYF. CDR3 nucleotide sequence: TGTGCCAGCAGCCTAAGGACAGGGGACACAGATACGCAGTATTTT.

The chain's CDR3 is CASSLLSDRNTEAFF. Here the CDR3 DNA reads TGTGCCAGCAGTTTATTGTCAGACAGAAACACTGAAGCTTTCTTT. V is TRBV28 and J is TRBJ1-1; tentative D call: TRBD1 (5 bases). The V end was cut by 1 base, the J end by 2 bases, with 11 bases between. The CDR3 sequence is 15 residues long. The germline CDR1 and CDR2 sequences are MDHEN and SYDVKM.